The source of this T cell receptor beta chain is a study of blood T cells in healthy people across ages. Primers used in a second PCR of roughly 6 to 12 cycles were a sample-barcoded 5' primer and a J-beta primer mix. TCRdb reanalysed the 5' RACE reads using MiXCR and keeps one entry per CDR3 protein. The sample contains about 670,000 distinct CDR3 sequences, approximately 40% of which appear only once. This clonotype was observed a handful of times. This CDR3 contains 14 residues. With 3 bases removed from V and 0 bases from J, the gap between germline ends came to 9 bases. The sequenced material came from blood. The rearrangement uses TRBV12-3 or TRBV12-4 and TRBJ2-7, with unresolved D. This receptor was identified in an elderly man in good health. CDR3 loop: CASSFKPDSYEQYF. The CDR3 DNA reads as TGTGCCAGCAGTTTTAAACCGGACTCCTACGAGCAGTACTTC.